The 14 T cell receptor beta chains below were found in one sample sequenced in a study of T cells in Graves' hyperthyroidism and ophthalmopathy. Amplification of TCR beta CDR3 regions used RNA as the template. The HTBI primer set drove a first-round RT-PCR of the TCR CDR3. TCRdb reprocessed the multiplex PCR reads with MiXCR, giving one entry per CDR3 protein. The data show approximately 700,000 distinct CDR3 sequences, over 15% seen once. Sequencing input: blood. Receptors were obtained from a man younger than 35 with Graves' hyperthyroidism.

Only a few counts were recorded for this clonotype. The chain is built from TRBV28 and TRBJ1-2, with 7 bases matching TRBD1. Germline CDR1 is MDHEN and CDR2 is SYDVKM. CDR3 length equals 14 residues. V lost 2 bases to trimming and J lost 3 bases; unmatched junction nucleotides: 3. The CDR3 DNA sequence: TGTGCCAGCAGTTTAGGACAGGTGTACTATGGCTACACCTTC. Amino acid sequence: CASSLGQVYYGYTF.

The gene calls are TRBV28 and TRBJ2-7; the match to TRBD1 covers 7 bases. This CDR3 is 13 amino acids long. In germline, CDR1 is MDHEN, CDR2 SYDVKM. With V trimmed by 4 bases and J by 6 bases, 6 bases remained unmatched. The CDR3 nucleotides are TGTGCCAGCAGTTCGGGACAGCCCTCCGAGCAGTACTTC. It translates to CASSSGQPSEQYF.

This clonotype was picked up many times. V and J are TRBV18 and TRBJ1-4; no clear D gene. The V gene lost 2 bases and the J gene lost 4 bases, with 8 bases spanning the gap. Germline-derived CDR1 and CDR2 are KGHSH and LQKENI. The CDR3 runs to 14 residues. The CDR3: CASSPAEGNEKLFF. The CDR3 DNA reads as TGTGCCAGCTCACCAGCGGAGGGTAATGAAAAACTGTTTTTT.

This clonotype came up many times. The gene calls are TRBV6-1 and TRBJ2-3; maybe TRBD2 (6 bases). Germline assignment: CDR1 MNHNS and CDR2 SASEGT. Between the trimmed V and J ends, which lost 7 bases and 0 bases, there was a span of 11 bases. The CDR3 runs to 14 residues. CDR3 loop: CASKEGISTDTQYF. In nucleotides, the CDR3 is TGTGCCAGCAAGGAGGGGATTAGCACAGATACGCAGTATTTT.

This clonotype showed up just a few times. The rearrangement links TRBV6-1 to TRBJ2-1, with D hard to call. V lost 2 bases to trimming and J lost 4 bases, with 12 bases between them. CDR1 MNHNS and CDR2 SASEGT come from the germline V gene. The CDR3 contains 15 residues. The CDR3 DNA sequence: TGTGCCAGCAGTGAAAAGGCGGCGAGGTACAATGAGCAGTTCTTC. It translates to CASSEKAARYNEQFF.

This clonotype was counted only a few times. DNA of the CDR3: TGTGCCAGCAGTTTAAACAGGGGCGGAGGTCAGCCCCAGCATTTT. This codes for CASSLNRGGGQPQHF. The chain uses TRBV27 and TRBJ1-5; 7 bases are shared with TRBD1. This CDR3 has 15 amino acids. V shed 2 bases, J shed 6 bases, and the junction held 7 bases outside the gene matches. Germline CDR1 MNHEY, CDR2 SMNVEV (reference sequence).

Remarks on this clonotype: This may stem from a read error, because a much larger clone lies one nucleotide away. The V call is TRBV12-3 or TRBV12-4, the J call TRBJ2-7; 8 nucleotides agree with TRBD1. With 6 bases clipped from V and 5 bases from J, the junction kept 3 bases outside the gene matches. The CDR3 is 12 residues long. CDR3 sequence (DNA): TGTGCCAGCAGGGACAGGGCCCACGAGCAGTACTTC. This translates into CASRDRAHEQYF.

This sequence joins TRBV10-3 and TRBJ2-1; D tentatively reads TRBD1 or TRBD2 (6 bases each). V was cut by 9 bases and J by 8 bases, with 17 bases left in between. Germline assignment: CDR1 ENHRY and CDR2 SYGVKD. The CDR3 loop spans 13 amino acids. The CDR3 nucleotides read TGTGCCATTGGGGGGCACGGGCATGATGAGCAGTTCTTC. Translating it yields CAIGGHGHDEQFF.

The gene calls are TRBV6-1 and TRBJ2-1; the D gene is possibly TRBD2 (6 bases). The germline gives CDR1 MNHNS, CDR2 SASEGT. V gave up 2 bases and J gave up 2 bases, with 16 bases separating them. The CDR3 is 17 amino acids. CDR3 protein: CASSEIPAGLAYNEQFF. The DNA for the CDR3 is TGTGCCAGCAGTGAAATTCCCGCGGGGCTGGCCTACAATGAGCAGTTCTTC.

At least ten counts were recorded for this clonotype. The V gene is TRBV5-1, the J gene TRBJ1-1; 8 nucleotides align to TRBD1. CDR3 length equals 16 residues. The trim removed 3 bases at V and 5 bases at J, leaving 12 bases unmatched. The germline CDR1 and CDR2 sequences are SGHRS and YFSETQ. The CDR3 region has the DNA TGCGCCAGCAGCTGGGGGGCTCGGCAGGGGGCAACTGAAGCTTTCTTT. It translates to CASSWGARQGATEAFF.

This clonotype was seen ten or more times. The V gene is TRBV18, the J gene TRBJ2-2, with a weak D call TRBD2 (6 bases). The germline V gene encodes CDR1 KGHSH and CDR2 LQKENI. Trimming cost V 8 bases and J 2 bases, with 15 bases left between them. The length of the CDR3 is 15 residues. The CDR3 bases are TGTGCCAGCAGCCCCGGGACTCCAAACACCGGGGAGCTGTTTTTT. Its protein product is CASSPGTPNTGELFF.

Written as DNA, the CDR3 is TGCGCCAGCAGCCAAGCCCCTCCGTGGACTAGCGGGAGGAGCTCCTACGAGCAGTACTTC. Translation gives CASSQAPPWTSGRSSYEQYF. The chain uses TRBV4-1 and TRBJ2-7, with 14 bases aligning to TRBD2. Germline CDR1 reads MGHRA; CDR2 reads YSYEKL. The CDR3 extends over 20 amino acids. Trimming at V came to 1 base and at J to 0 bases, leaving 11 bases not matched to a gene.

This clonotype has only a few counts. The chain couples TRBV27 to TRBJ2-7; no definite D call. Trimming took 5 bases from V and 1 from J, leaving 9 bases between them. CDR3 length equals 13 residues. Germline V gene data show CDR1 as MNHEY and CDR2 as SMNVEV (reference sequence). In DNA, the CDR3 is TGTGCCAGCAGTCTTAAGGCATCCTACGAGCAGTACTTC. It encodes CASSLKASYEQYF.

In this sample, this clonotype turned up a few times. This sequence joins TRBV20-1 and TRBJ2-5, with D unresolved. The V end was cut by 2 bases, the J end by 5 bases, with 6 bases between. The CDR3 runs 11 residues. CDR1 and CDR2 from the germline V gene are DFQATT and SNEGSKA (reference sequence). CDR3 bases: TGCAGTGCTAGACGATTGGAGACCCAGTACTTC. This sequence encodes CSARRLETQYF.